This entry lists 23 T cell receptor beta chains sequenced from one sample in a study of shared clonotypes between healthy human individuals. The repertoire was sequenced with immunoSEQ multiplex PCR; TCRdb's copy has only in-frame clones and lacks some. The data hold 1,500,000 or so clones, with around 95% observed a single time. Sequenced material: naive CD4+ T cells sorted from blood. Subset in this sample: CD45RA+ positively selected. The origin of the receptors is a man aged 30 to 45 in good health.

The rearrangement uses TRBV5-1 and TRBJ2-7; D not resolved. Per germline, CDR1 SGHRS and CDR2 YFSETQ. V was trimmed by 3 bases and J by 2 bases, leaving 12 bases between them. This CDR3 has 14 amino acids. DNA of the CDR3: TGCGCCAGCAGCTCGTCGGTCCCGACCTACGAGCAGTACTTC. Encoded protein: CASSSSVPTYEQYF. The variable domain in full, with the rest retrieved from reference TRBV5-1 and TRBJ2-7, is KAGVTQTPRYLIKTRGQQVTLSCSPISGHRSVSWYQQTPGQGLQFLFEYFSETQRNKGNFPGRFSGRQFSNSRSEMNVSTLELGDSALYLCASSSSVPTYEQYFGPGTRLTVT.

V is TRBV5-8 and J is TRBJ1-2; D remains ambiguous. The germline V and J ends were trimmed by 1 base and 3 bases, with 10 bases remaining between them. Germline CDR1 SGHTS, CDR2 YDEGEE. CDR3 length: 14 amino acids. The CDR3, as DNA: TGTGCCAGCAGCTTGACAGTCAAACACTATGGCTACACCTTC. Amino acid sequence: CASSLTVKHYGYTF. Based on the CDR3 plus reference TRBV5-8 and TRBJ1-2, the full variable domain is EAGVTQSPTHLIKTRGQQATLRCSPISGHTSVYWYQQALGLGLQFLLWYDEGEERNRGNFPPRFSGRQFPNYSSELNVNALELEDSALYLCASSLTVKHYGYTFGSGTRLTVV.

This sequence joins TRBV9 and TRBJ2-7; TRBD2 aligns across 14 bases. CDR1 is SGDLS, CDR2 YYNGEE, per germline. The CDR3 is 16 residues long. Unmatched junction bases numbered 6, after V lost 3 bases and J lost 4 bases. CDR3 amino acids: CASSEGTSGSLYEQYF. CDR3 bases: TGTGCCAGCAGCGAAGGGACTAGCGGGAGTTTATACGAGCAGTACTTC.

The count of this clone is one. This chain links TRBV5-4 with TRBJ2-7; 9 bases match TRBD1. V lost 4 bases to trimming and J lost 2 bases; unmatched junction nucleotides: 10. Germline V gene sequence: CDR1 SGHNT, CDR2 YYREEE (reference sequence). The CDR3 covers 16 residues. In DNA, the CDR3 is TGTGCCAGCAGCCCCGCCGGGACAGGGTTCACCTACGAGCAGTACTTC. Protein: CASSPAGTGFTYEQYF.

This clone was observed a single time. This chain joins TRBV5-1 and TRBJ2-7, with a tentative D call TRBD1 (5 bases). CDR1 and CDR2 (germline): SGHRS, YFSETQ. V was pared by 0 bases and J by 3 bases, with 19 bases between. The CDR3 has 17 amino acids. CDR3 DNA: TGCGCCAGCAGCTTGGGGGTGGCAGGGATCGGTTTCTACGAGCAGTACTTC. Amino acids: CASSLGVAGIGFYEQYF. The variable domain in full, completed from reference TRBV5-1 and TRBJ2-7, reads KAGVTQTPRYLIKTRGQQVTLSCSPISGHRSVSWYQQTPGQGLQFLFEYFSETQRNKGNFPGRFSGRQFSNSRSEMNVSTLELGDSALYLCASSLGVAGIGFYEQYFGPGTRLTVT.

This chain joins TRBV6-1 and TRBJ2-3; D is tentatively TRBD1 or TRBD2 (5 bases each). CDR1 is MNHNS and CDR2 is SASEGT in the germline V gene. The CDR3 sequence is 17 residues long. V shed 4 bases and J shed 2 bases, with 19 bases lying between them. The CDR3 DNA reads TGTGCCAGCAGTGTCCGGGGCGGTACTAGTTTCACAGATACGCAGTATTTT. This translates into CASSVRGGTSFTDTQYF.

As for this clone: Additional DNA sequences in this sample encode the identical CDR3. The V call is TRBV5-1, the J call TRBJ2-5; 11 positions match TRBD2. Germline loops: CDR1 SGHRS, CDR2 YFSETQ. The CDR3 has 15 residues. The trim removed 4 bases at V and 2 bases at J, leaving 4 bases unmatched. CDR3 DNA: TGCGCCAGCAGCCGCTGGACTAGCGGGCAAGAGACCCAGTACTTC. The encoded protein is CASSRWTSGQETQYF.

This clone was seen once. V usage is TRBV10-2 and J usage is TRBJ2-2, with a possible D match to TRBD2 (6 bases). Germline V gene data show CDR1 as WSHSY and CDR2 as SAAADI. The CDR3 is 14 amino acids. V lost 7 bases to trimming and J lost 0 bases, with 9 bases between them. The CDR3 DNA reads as TGCGCCAGCACCTTAGCGGCGAACACCGGGGAGCTGTTTTTT. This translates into CASTLAANTGELFF.

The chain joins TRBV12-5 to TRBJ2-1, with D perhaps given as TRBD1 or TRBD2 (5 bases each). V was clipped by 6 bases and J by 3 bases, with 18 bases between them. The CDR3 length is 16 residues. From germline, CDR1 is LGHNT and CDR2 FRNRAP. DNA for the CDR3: TGTGCTAGTGGCTATAATAGAGGGGCCATCTACAATGAGCAGTTCTTC. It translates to CASGYNRGAIYNEQFF.

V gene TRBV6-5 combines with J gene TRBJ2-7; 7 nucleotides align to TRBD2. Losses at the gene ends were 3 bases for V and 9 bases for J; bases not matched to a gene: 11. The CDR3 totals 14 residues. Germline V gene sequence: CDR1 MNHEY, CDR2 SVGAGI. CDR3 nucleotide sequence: TGTGCCAGCAGTTATAGCTCTGCGGGGGTAGCGCAGTACTTC. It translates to CASSYSSAGVAQYF.

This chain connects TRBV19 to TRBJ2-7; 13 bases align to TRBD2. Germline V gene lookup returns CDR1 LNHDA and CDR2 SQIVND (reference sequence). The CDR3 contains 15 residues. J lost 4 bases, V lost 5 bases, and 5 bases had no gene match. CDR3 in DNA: TGTGCCAGTAGTCGACTAGCGGGGGGCGAATACGAGCAGTACTTC. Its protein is CASSRLAGGEYEQYF.

In nucleotides, the CDR3 is TGCGCCAGCAGCCAATTAGGCCTTTGGGGGGAGCTGTTTTTT. Its translation is CASSQLGLWGELFF. The chain is built from TRBV4-1 and TRBJ2-2, with D unresolved. CDR1 is MGHRA, CDR2 YSYEKL, per germline. The CDR3 is 14 amino acids. The ends were cut back, 2 bases at V and 8 bases at J, with 12 bases in the middle.

The CDR3 DNA is TGTGCCAGTAGTGGAAACCTCCGGACAGGGCAGAATGAGCAGTTCTTC. Translating gives CASSGNLRTGQNEQFF. This sequence joins TRBV19 and TRBJ2-1; 8 nucleotides line up with TRBD1. The junction had 13 bases not matched to a gene; V was cut back by 5 bases and J by 7 bases. The germline V gene has CDR1 LNHDA and CDR2 SQIVND (reference sequence). The CDR3 is 16 residues long.

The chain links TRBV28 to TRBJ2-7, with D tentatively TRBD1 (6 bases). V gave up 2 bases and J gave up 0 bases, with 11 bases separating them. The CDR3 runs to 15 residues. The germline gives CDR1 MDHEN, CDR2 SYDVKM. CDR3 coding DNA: TGTGCCAGCAGTTTAAGGACAGCTAACTCCTACGAGCAGTACTTC. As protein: CASSLRTANSYEQYF.

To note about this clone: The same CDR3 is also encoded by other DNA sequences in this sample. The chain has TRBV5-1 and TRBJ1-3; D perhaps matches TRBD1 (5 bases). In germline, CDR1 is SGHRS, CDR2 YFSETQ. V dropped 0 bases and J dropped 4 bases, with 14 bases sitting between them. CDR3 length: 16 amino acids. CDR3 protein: CASSLDLGATGNTIYF. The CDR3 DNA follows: TGCGCCAGCAGCTTGGATTTAGGGGCTACAGGAAACACCATATATTTT.

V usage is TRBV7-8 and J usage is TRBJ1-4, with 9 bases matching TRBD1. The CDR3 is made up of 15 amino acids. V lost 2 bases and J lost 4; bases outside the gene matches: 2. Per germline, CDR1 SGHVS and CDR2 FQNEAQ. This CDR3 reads CASSLTDRGNEKLFF. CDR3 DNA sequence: TGTGCCAGCAGCTTAACGGACAGGGGTAATGAAAAACTGTTTTTT. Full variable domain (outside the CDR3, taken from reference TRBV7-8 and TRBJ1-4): GAGVSQSPRYKVAKRGQDVALRCDPISGHVSLFWYQQALGQGPEFLTYFQNEAQLDKSGLPSDRFFAERPEGSVSTLKIQRTQQEDSAVYLCASSLTDRGNEKLFFGSGTQLSVL.

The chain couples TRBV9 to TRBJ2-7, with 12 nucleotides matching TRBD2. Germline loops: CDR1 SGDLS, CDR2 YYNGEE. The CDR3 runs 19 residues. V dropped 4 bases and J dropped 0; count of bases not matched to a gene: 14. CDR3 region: CASSPTGLAGAPSSYEQYF. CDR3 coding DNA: TGTGCCAGCAGCCCAACGGGACTAGCGGGTGCACCGAGCTCCTACGAGCAGTACTTC.

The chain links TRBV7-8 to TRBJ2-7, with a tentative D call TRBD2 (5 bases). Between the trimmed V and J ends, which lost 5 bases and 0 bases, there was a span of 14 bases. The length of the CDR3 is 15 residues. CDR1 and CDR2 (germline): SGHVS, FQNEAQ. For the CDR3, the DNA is TGTGCCAGCAGCCCCCCGAGGGATACCTCCTACGAGCAGTACTTC. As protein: CASSPPRDTSYEQYF.

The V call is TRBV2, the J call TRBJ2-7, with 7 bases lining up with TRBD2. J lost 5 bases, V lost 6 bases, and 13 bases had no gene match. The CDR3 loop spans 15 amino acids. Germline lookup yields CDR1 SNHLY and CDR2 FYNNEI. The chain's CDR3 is CASRTLKGGPNEQYF. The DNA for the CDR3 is TGTGCCAGCAGGACCTTGAAGGGAGGGCCGAACGAGCAGTACTTC.

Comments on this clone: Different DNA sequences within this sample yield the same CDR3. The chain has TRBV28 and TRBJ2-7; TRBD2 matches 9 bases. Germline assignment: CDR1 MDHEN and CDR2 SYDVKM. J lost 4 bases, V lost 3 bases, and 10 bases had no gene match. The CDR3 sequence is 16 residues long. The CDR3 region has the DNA TGTGCCAGCAGTTTCCCTCCCGCGGGAGGGTCTTACGAGCAGTACTTC. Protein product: CASSFPPAGGSYEQYF.

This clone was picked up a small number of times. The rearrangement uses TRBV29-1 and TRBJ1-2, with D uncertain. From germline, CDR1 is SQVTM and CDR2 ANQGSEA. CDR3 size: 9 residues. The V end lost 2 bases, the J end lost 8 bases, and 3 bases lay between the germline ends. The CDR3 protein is CSVEIGYTF. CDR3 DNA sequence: TGCAGCGTTGAAATCGGCTACACCTTC.

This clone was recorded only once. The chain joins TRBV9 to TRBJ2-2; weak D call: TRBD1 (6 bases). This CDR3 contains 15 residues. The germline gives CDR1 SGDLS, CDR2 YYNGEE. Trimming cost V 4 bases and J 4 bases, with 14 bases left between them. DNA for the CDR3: TGTGCCAGCAGCCCTACAGGGTTGGGCACCGGGGAGCTGTTTTTT. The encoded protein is CASSPTGLGTGELFF.

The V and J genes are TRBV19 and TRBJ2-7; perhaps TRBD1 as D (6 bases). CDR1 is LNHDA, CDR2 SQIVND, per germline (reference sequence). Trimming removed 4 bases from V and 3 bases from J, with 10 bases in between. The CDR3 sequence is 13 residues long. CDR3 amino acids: CASSSRTVYEQYF. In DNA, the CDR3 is TGTGCCAGTAGTAGCAGGACAGTCTACGAGCAGTACTTC.